The clone carrying this T cell receptor beta chain was detected a few times. This specimen belongs to a study of molecular identifiers for immune sequencing clone quantification. MiXCR, run by TCRdb on the PCR reads, gives a single entry per CDR3 protein. Found here are 490,000 or so distinct CDR3 sequences, roughly 26% of them singletons; the top ten hold 0.76%. This CDR3 spans 15 amino acids. Germline assignment: CDR1 MNHEY and CDR2 SMNVEV (reference sequence). V shed 2 bases and J 5 bases; nucleotides not matched to a gene: 5. Sequenced material: naive CD8+ T cells from blood, with Jurkat cell RNA spiked in. Subset specified: FACS-sorted CD8+CD4-CCR7+CD45RA+ naive T cells. The rearrangement links TRBV27 to TRBJ2-3; 9 bases fit TRBD1. The TCR comes from a human donor in good health. Some libraries in this study had Jurkat cell RNA spiked in. CDR3 in amino acids: CASSLPGTGRDTQYF. CDR3 DNA: TGTGCCAGCAGTTTACCAGGGACAGGGAGAGATACGCAGTATTTT.